Listed here are 21 T cell receptor beta chains from one sample, sequenced in a study of identifying expanded T cells in peripheral blood. The assay was immunoSEQ multiplex PCR, and TCRdb's table has in-frame clones only and misses some. This table has about 85,000 clones, 75% to 90% appearing once. The source material was blood. The receptor set was obtained from a person aged 18 to 70 in good health.

The CDR3 loop reads CASSLRASGEQFF. The CDR3 region has the DNA TGTGCCAGCAGTTTAAGGGCTAGCGGTGAGCAGTTCTTC. This chain joins TRBV27 and TRBJ2-1, with TRBD2 matching over 7 bases. The CDR3 has 13 residues. The ends lost 2 bases at V and 9 bases at J; junction bases unmatched: 4. Germline values: CDR1 MNHEY, CDR2 SMNVEV (reference sequence).

This clone was observed once. The V and J genes are TRBV4-2 and TRBJ2-5; 9 nucleotides agree with TRBD2. CDR3 length: 18 residues. V trimming: 5 bases; J trimming: 0 bases; junction bases outside the gene matches: 13. The germline V gene has CDR1 LGHNA and CDR2 YNFKEQ. The CDR3 sequence: CASSALTSGEGYQETQYF. The DNA for the CDR3 is TGTGCCAGCAGCGCCCTGACTAGCGGAGAGGGGTACCAAGAGACCCAGTACTTC.

This rearrangement joins TRBV5-6 to TRBJ2-5, with 8 nucleotides matching TRBD2. V shed 1 base and J 5 bases; nucleotides not matched to a gene: 10. Germline values: CDR1 SGHDT, CDR2 YYEEEE. The CDR3 loop spans 16 amino acids. The CDR3 region is CASSLSGTRVLETQYF. The CDR3 DNA reads as TGTGCCAGCAGCTTGTCCGGGACTAGGGTGCTGGAGACCCAGTACTTC. Combining the CDR3 with reference TRBV5-6 and TRBJ2-5 gives the whole variable domain DAGVTQSPTHLIKTRGQQVTLRCSPKSGHDTVSWYQQALGQGPQFIFQYYEEEERQRGNFPDRFSGHQFPNYSSELNVNALLLGDSALYLCASSLSGTRVLETQYFGPGTRLLVL.

V is TRBV7-9 and J is TRBJ2-7; the D call may be TRBD1 or TRBD2 (5 bases each). The V gene's germline CDR1 is SEHNR and CDR2 FQNEAQ (reference sequence). CDR3 length equals 14 residues. V was cut by 2 bases and J by 3 bases, with 11 bases left in between. DNA of the CDR3: TGTGCCAGCAGCTTAAGGGGCGACTACTACGAGCAGTACTTC. Its protein product is CASSLRGDYYEQYF.

The V gene is TRBV19, the J gene TRBJ1-2; 9 bases line up with TRBD1. The CDR3 has 13 amino acids. CDR1 is LNHDA and CDR2 is SQIVND in the germline V gene (reference sequence). J gave up 6 bases and V 6 bases, and 5 bases lay outside the gene matches. CDR3 region: CASRSQGAHGYTF. The CDR3 DNA is TGTGCCAGTAGGTCACAGGGGGCGCATGGCTACACCTTC.

V and J are TRBV9 and TRBJ2-2; 13 bases agree with TRBD2. The CDR3 is 18 residues long. Germline CDR1 SGDLS, CDR2 YYNGEE. V lost 4 bases, J lost 9 bases, and 15 bases stayed unmatched. CDR3 sequence reads: CASSPSSGLAGVGWELFF. The CDR3 coding sequence is TGTGCCAGCAGCCCTTCCTCTGGACTAGCGGGGGTGGGGTGGGAGCTGTTTTTT.

The chain combines TRBV5-1 with TRBJ2-1, with 11 bases matching TRBD1. Per the germline V gene, CDR1 is SGHRS and CDR2 is YFSETQ. The CDR3 is 14 residues long. V trimming: 3 bases; J trimming: 6 bases; junction bases outside the gene matches: 2. This chain's CDR3 is CASSWGTGGNEQFF. Here the CDR3 DNA reads TGCGCCAGCAGCTGGGGGACAGGGGGCAATGAGCAGTTCTTC.

This clone appeared once. This chain connects TRBV14 to TRBJ2-7; no firm D call. The germline V gene encodes CDR1 SGHDN and CDR2 FVKESK. This CDR3 is 13 amino acids long. The germline V and J ends were trimmed by 6 bases and 6 bases, with 15 bases remaining between them. CDR3 coding DNA: TGTGCCAGCAGTCGATATCGGGCCGGCGAGCAGTACTTC. It translates to CASSRYRAGEQYF.

This rearrangement joins TRBV7-6 to TRBJ2-7, with 8 positions matching TRBD1. J was trimmed by 3 bases and V by 6 bases; bases with no gene match: 10. The CDR3 totals 15 residues. Germline CDR1 SGHVS, CDR2 FNYEAQ. The CDR3 DNA sequence: TGTGCCAGCAGGGCACTTCCGGGACAGGACTACGAGCAGTACTTC. This encodes CASRALPGQDYEQYF.

The chain combines TRBV5-4 with TRBJ2-5; perhaps D is TRBD1 or TRBD2 (5 bases each). Between the trimmed V and J ends, which lost 0 bases and 9 bases, there was a span of 12 bases. Germline assignment: CDR1 SGHNT and CDR2 YYREEE (reference sequence). The CDR3 consists of 13 residues. CDR3 in amino acids: CASSLDSLGAQYF. CDR3 DNA sequence: TGTGCCAGCAGCTTGGACAGTTTGGGGGCCCAGTACTTC.

The chain couples TRBV6-5 to TRBJ2-7; D is unresolved. This CDR3 region has 11 residues. Germline CDR1 and CDR2: MNHEY and SVGAGI. Trimming shortened V by 5 bases and J by 3 bases, and 5 bases separated the two germline ends. CDR3 region: CASSDDYEQYF. CDR3 nucleotides: TGTGCCAGCAGTGACGACTACGAGCAGTACTTC.

The gene calls are TRBV7-9 and TRBJ1-4; D is unresolved. Between the trimmed V and J ends, which lost 5 bases and 5 bases, there was a span of 9 bases. The CDR3 runs to 13 residues. Germline V lookup: CDR1 SEHNR, CDR2 FQNEAQ (reference sequence). The CDR3 nucleotides read TGTGCCAGCAGCCCGGGCCCCAATGAAAAACTGTTTTTT. It translates to CASSPGPNEKLFF.

The gene calls are TRBV7-2 and TRBJ2-7; a possible D gene is TRBD2 (6 bases). Germline CDR1 is SGHTA and CDR2 is FQGNSA. The CDR3 length is 14 residues. The ends were cut back, 5 bases at V and 2 bases at J, with 13 bases in the middle. This chain's CDR3 is CASSRRGQTYEQYF. The CDR3 DNA reads as TGTGCCAGCAGCAGGAGGGGCCAAACCTACGAGCAGTACTTC.

The V and J genes are TRBV6-6 and TRBJ1-4, with D tentatively TRBD1 (6 bases). CDR1 is MNHNY and CDR2 is SVGAGI in the germline V gene (reference sequence). V lost 0 bases and J lost 5, with 7 bases in between. This CDR3 comprises 14 residues. The DNA of the CDR3 is TGTGCCAGCAGTTACTCCGGACAGAATGAAAAACTGTTTTTT. Protein: CASSYSGQNEKLFF.

The rearrangement joins TRBV25-1 to TRBJ1-6; no definite D call. The CDR3 contains 13 residues. Trimming cost V 10 bases and J 10 bases, with 17 bases left between them. CDR1 and CDR2 (germline): MGHDK, SYGVNS. This CDR3 is CATGLGFRSPLHF. DNA for the CDR3: TGTGCCACCGGCTTGGGCTTTCGGTCACCCCTCCACTTT.

J is TRBJ2-1 and V is TRBV4-1; the match to TRBD2 covers 9 bases. V was pared by 0 bases and J by 4 bases, with 7 bases of the junction left unmatched. CDR1 is MGHRA and CDR2 is YSYEKL in the germline V gene. The CDR3 has 17 amino acids. CDR3 in DNA: TGCGCCAGCAGCCAAGATACCGAGCGGGGGGTTTACAATGAGCAGTTCTTC. Translating it yields CASSQDTERGVYNEQFF.

The rearrangement links TRBV29-1 to TRBJ1-1; D is undetermined. The germline V gene encodes CDR1 SQVTM and CDR2 ANQGSEA. Trimming left V 3 bases short and J 8 bases short, with 10 bases between. The CDR3 runs 11 residues. This chain's CDR3 is CSVDRPTEAFF. For the CDR3, the DNA is TGCAGCGTTGATCGGCCGACCGAAGCTTTCTTT.

The rearrangement uses TRBV7-2 and TRBJ1-3; D gene ambiguous. Germline loops: CDR1 SGHTA, CDR2 FQGNSA. The CDR3 runs to 16 residues. V shed 0 bases and J shed 0 bases, with 9 bases lying between them. The CDR3 sequence is CASSLAPADSGNTIYF. In DNA, the CDR3 is TGTGCCAGCAGCTTAGCTCCCGCTGACTCTGGAAACACCATATATTTT.

The chain links TRBV5-4 to TRBJ2-7, with D perhaps matching TRBD2 (7 bases). The CDR3 is made up of 13 amino acids. V was pared by 7 bases and J by 6 bases, with 17 bases between. Germline V gives CDR1 SGHNT, CDR2 YYREEE (reference sequence). CDR3 protein: CASGSWGGGEQYF. As DNA, the CDR3 is TGTGCCAGCGGCTCTTGGGGGGGCGGCGAGCAGTACTTC.

J is TRBJ1-2 and V is TRBV19, with TRBD1 matching 7 bases. CDR1 LNHDA and CDR2 SQIVND come from the germline V gene (reference sequence). CDR3 length: 16 residues. J lost 6 bases, V lost 6 bases, and 16 bases had no gene match. CDR3 DNA sequence: TGTGCCAGTAGCCGTCATGACAGGGCAAATCTTCATGGCTACACCTTC. It yields the protein CASSRHDRANLHGYTF. Full variable domain (rest looked up from reference TRBV19 and TRBJ1-2): DGGITQSPKYLFRKEGQNVTLSCEQNLNHDAMYWYRQDPGQGLRLIYYSQIVNDFQKGDIAEGYSVSREKKESFPLTVTSAQKNPTAFYLCASSRHDRANLHGYTFGSGTRLTVV.

The rearrangement joins TRBV7-9 to TRBJ1-2, with a weak D call TRBD1 (5 bases). Germline V gene lookup returns CDR1 SEHNR and CDR2 FQNEAQ (reference sequence). Trimming removed 5 bases from V and 3 bases from J, with 13 bases in between. This CDR3 has 14 residues. The CDR3 loop reads CASSRSGGYYGYTF. CDR3 nucleotides: TGTGCCAGCAGCAGAAGCGGGGGTTACTATGGCTACACCTTC.